A selection of T cell receptor beta chains follows, all from one sample in a study of T cell responses to AZD1222 COVID-19 vaccine. Repertoires were generated with immunoSEQ multiplex PCR, while TCRdb's copy carries only in-frame clones and drops some. Of 150,000 to 200,000 clones listed, around nine tenths are singletons. The material was peripheral blood, obtained 28 days after the second AZD1222 dose. These receptors were collected from an adult who received the AZD1222 COVID-19 vaccine. CDR3s leave out the opening cysteine and the closing phenylalanine or tryptophan.

CDR3 length,V gene,CDR3 protein
14,TRBV4-1,ASSQDPGQRSYEQY
10,TRBV28,AISTRGYGYT
14,TRBV18,ASSPRERTGDEKLF
10,TRBV10-3,AISEEDNEQF
12,TRBV7-2,ASSPDRGYDTQY
14,TRBV5-8,ASSFLAGGDQETQY
12,TRBV19,ASSIAGGAGELF
12,TRBV7-3,ASSLASWVNEQF
11,TRBV18,ASSPGLSEKLF
12,TRBV19,ASTKGGQAEKLF
12,TRBV3-1/TRBV3-2,ANTGQGHGNTIY
13,TRBV5-1,ASSAGTSGRDTQY
12,TRBV13,ASSLGQGTDTQY
16,TRBV27,ASSLLRSGRGRGGELF
9,TRBV6-5,ASSYRNTIY
11,TRBV6-6,ASSYGGNYGYT